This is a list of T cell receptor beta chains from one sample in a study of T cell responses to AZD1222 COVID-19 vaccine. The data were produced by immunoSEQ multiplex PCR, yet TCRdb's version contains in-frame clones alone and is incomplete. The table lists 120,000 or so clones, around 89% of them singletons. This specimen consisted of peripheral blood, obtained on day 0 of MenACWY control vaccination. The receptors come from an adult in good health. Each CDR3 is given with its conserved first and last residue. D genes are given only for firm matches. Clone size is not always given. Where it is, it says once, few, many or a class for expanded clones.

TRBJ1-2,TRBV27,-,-,CASSLNRVSGYTF,TGTGCCAGCAGCCTTAACAGGGTTAGTGGCTACACCTTC
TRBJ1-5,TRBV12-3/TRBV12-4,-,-,CASRGSAWEPQHF,TGTGCCAGCAGGGGGTCTGCGTGGGAGCCCCAGCATTTT
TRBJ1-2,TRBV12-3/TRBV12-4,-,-,CASRKERGSGYTF,TGTGCCAGCAGGAAGGAAAGAGGCTCTGGCTACACCTTC
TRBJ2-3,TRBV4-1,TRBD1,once,CASSQDQGGTDTQYF,TGCGCCAGCAGCCAAGATCAGGGGGGCACAGATACGCAGTATTTT
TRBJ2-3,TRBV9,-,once,CASSVVGGGDTQYF,TGTGCCAGCAGCGTAGTGGGTGGTGGGGATACGCAGTATTTT
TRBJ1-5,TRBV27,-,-,CASRPAGLGSNQPQHF,TGTGCCAGCAGACCCGCGGGTCTAGGCAGCAATCAGCCCCAGCATTTT
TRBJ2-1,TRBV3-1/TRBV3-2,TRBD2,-,CASSSRLAGGPYNEQFF,TGTGCCAGCAGCTCCAGACTAGCGGGAGGGCCCTACAATGAGCAGTTCTTC
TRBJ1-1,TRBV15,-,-,CATRAFSLGNTEAFF,TGTGCCACCCGGGCCTTCTCCCTGGGGAACACTGAAGCTTTCTTT
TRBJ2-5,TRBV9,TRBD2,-,CASTGGLAGVGETQYF,TGTGCCAGCACTGGAGGACTAGCGGGAGTAGGGGAGACCCAGTACTTC
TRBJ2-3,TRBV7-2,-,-,CASSLFLESDTQYF,TGTGCCAGCAGCTTATTTTTGGAGTCAGATACGCAGTATTTT
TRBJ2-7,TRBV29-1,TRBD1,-,CSVGQGAYEQYF,TGCAGCGTTGGACAGGGGGCCTACGAGCAGTACTTC
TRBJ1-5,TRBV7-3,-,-,CARTESQHF,TGTGCCAGGACTGAGTCCCAGCATTTT
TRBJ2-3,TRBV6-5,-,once,CASTLSGGTSDTQYF,TGTGCCAGCACTCTTTCAGGCGGGACTTCAGATACGCAGTATTTT
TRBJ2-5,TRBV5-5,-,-,CASSFGWGLETQYF,TGTGCCAGCAGCTTTGGTTGGGGGCTGGAGACCCAGTACTTC
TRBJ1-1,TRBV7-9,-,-,CASSLRDGMNTEAFF,TGTGCCAGCAGCCTACGGGACGGTATGAACACTGAAGCTTTCTTT
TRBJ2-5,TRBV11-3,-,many,CASSRPTEETQYF,TGTGCCAGCAGCCGACCGACCGAAGAGACCCAGTACTTC
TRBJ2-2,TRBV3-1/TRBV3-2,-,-,CASSPAGDTGELFF,TGTGCCAGCAGCCCAGCCGGAGACACCGGGGAGCTGTTTTTT
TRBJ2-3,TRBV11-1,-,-,CASSPPGRGSTDTQYF,TGTGCCAGCAGCCCGCCGGGTCGGGGGAGCACAGATACGCAGTATTTT
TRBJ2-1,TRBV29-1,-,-,CSVESQGGAEQFF,TGCAGCGTTGAATCACAGGGGGGGGCTGAGCAGTTCTTC
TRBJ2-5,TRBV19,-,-,CASSKLDKETQYF,TGTGCCAGTAGTAAACTAGACAAGGAGACCCAGTACTTC
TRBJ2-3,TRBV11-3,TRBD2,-,CASSFSLGAGGSTQYF,TGTGCCAGCAGCTTCTCTCTCGGAGCGGGAGGATCTACGCAGTATTTT
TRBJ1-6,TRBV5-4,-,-,CASSSGASVNNSPLHF,TGTGCCAGCAGTTCTGGGGCTTCGGTAAATAATTCACCCCTCCACTTT
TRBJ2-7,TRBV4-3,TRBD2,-,CASSQDSGGGLAGRPYEQYF,TGCGCCAGCAGCCAAGATTCAGGGGGAGGACTAGCGGGACGACCCTACGAGCAGTACTTC
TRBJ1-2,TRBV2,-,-,CASSDKARDPSTF,TGTGCCAGCAGTGATAAGGCTCGAGATCCATCCACCTTC
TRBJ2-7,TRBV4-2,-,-,CASSQDPGPKQYF,TGTGCCAGCAGCCAAGATCCAGGTCCGAAGCAGTACTTC
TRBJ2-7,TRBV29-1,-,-,CSVEGDTYEQYF,TGCAGCGTTGAGGGGGACACCTACGAGCAGTACTTC
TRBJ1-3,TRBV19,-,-,CASFQGSAGNTIYF,TGTGCCAGTTTTCAGGGCTCGGCTGGAAACACCATATATTTT
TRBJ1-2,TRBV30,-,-,CAWSVLRFDGYTF,TGTGCCTGGAGTGTACTGAGGTTTGACGGCTACACCTTC
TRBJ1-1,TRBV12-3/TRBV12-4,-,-,CASSLGEDTEAFF,TGTGCCAGCAGCCTAGGAGAGGACACTGAAGCTTTCTTT
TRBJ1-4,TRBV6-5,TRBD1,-,CASKLDRVNEKLFF,TGTGCCAGCAAACTGGACAGGGTCAATGAAAAACTGTTTTTT
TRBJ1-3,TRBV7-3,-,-,CASSLNLGNTIYF,TGTGCCAGCAGCTTAAACCTCGGAAACACCATATATTTT
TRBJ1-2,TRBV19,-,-,CASSIPGQRDPNGYTF,TGTGCCAGTAGTATTCCTGGACAGAGGGACCCTAATGGCTACACCTTC
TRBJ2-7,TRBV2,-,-,CASLWWETYEQYF,TGTGCCAGCCTCTGGTGGGAGACCTACGAGCAGTACTTC
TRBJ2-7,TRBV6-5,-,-,CASSTRVPVYEQYF,TGTGCCAGCTCTACCCGGGTCCCAGTCTACGAGCAGTACTTC
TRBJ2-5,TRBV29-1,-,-,CSVELQGLETQYF,TGCAGCGTTGAGCTCCAGGGTTTGGAGACCCAGTACTTC
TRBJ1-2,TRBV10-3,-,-,CAISEGFGNGYTF,TGTGCCATCAGTGAGGGTTTTGGAAATGGCTACACCTTC
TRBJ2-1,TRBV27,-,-,CASSLYDFSYNEQFF,TGTGCCAGCAGTTTATACGATTTCTCCTACAATGAGCAGTTCTTC
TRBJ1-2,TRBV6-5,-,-,CASSPLVGFYGYTF,TGTGCCAGCAGCCCCTTAGTTGGATTCTATGGCTACACCTTC
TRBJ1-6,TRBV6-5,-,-,CASMRGKDSPLHF,TGTGCCAGCATGCGGGGGAAGGATTCACCCCTCCACTTT
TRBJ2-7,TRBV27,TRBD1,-,CASSYEGAYEQYF,TGTGCCAGCAGTTATGAGGGGGCTTACGAGCAGTACTTC
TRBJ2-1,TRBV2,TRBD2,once,CASSSTSGGYNEQFF,TGTGCCAGCAGTTCCACTAGCGGGGGTTACAATGAGCAGTTCTTC
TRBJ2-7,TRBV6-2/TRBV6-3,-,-,CASSTTDRASYEQYF,TGTGCCAGCAGTACTACAGACCGGGCCTCCTACGAGCAGTACTTC
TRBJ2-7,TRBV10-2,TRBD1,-,CASSDGQGSYEQYF,TGCGCCAGCAGTGACGGACAGGGGAGTTACGAGCAGTACTTC